This TCR beta chain was recovered during a study of vaccination and CD4 T cells after COVID-19. Study information: Median draw time for post-COVID samples was 101 days post-diagnosis (range 35 to 161). Either a CEFX pool, an HIV-1 Nef pool, or no peptide was added to control cultures. Samples after vaccination came a median approximately 70 days past dose two, ranging 14 to 241.

This clonotype turned up a few times. Its antigen is not known. Scientists ran DNA taken from cultured CD4+ T cells through the Oncomine TCR Beta short-read assay for sequencing. TCRdb analysed the PCR reads with MiXCR anew, one entry per CDR3 protein. Of roughly 7,200 distinct CDR3 sequences in the sample, around 60% were seen once. This CDR3 contains 13 residues. Germline CDR1 reads DFQATT; CDR2 reads SNEGSKA (reference sequence). The V end lost 1 base, the J end lost 2 bases, and 6 bases lay between the germline ends. Treatment described: roughly nine-day PBMC culture with coronavirus spike peptide pools or control peptides (ViraFEST assay).

V is TRBV20-1 and J is TRBJ1-5, with D tentatively TRBD1 (5 bases). Sample: CD4+ T cells from blood, cultured in vitro. This TCR came from a human donor who had recovered from COVID-19. The DNA of the CDR3 is TGCAGTGCTAGAGGGGGCGGCAATCAGCCCCAGCATTTT. This sequence encodes CSARGGGNQPQHF.